This T cell receptor beta chain was found in a study of blood T cell repertoires in COVID-19. Measured with immunoSEQ multiplex PCR; TCRdb has only the in-frame clones, and not every one. The sample has around 260,000 clones; 84% are singletons. The count of this clone is one. Specimen: peripheral blood. The receptor was derived from a person between 65 and 80 years old with COVID-19, enrolled during active disease.

CDR3 residues: CASSQDGLAGELADTDTQYF. The DNA for the CDR3 is TGTGCCAGCAGCCAAGATGGGCTAGCGGGGGAGCTTGCTGACACAGATACGCAGTATTTT. The gene calls are TRBV3-1 (or the pseudogene TRBV3-2) and TRBJ2-3, with 10 bases that match TRBD2. V trimming: 0 bases; J trimming: 2 bases; junction bases outside the gene matches: 14. Germline assignment: CDR1 LGHDT and CDR2 YNNKEL (reference sequence). The CDR3 extends over 20 amino acids.